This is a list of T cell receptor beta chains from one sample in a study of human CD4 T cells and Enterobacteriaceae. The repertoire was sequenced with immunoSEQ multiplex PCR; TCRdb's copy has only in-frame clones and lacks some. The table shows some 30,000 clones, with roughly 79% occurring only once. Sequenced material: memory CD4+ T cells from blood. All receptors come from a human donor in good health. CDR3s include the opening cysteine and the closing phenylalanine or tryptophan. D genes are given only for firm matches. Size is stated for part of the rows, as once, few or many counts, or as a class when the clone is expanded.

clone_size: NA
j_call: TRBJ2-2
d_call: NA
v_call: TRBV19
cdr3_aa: CASSGPRPGELFF
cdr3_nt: TGTGCCAGTAGTGGGCCCCGGCCCGGGGAGCTGTTTTTT

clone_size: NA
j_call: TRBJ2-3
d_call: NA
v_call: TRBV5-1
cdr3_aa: CASSFGQDTDTQYF
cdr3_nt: TGCGCCAGCAGCTTCGGACAAGACACAGATACGCAGTATTTT

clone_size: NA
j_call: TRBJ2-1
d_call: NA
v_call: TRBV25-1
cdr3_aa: CASSELGGGGGHNEQFF
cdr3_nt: TGTGCCAGCAGTGAATTAGGAGGGGGAGGAGGACACAATGAGCAGTTCTTC

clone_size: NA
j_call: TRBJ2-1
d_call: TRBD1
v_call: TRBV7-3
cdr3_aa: CASSSRTGLSYNEQFF
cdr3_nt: TGTGCCAGCAGCTCCAGGACAGGGCTCTCCTACAATGAGCAGTTCTTC

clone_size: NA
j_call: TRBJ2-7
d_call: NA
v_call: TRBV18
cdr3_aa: CASSQGLISYEQYF
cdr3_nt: TGTGCCAGCTCACAAGGGCTTATCTCCTACGAGCAGTACTTC

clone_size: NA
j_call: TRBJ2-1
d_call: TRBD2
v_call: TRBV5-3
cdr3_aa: CARSFSGSSYNEQFF
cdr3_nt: TGTGCCAGAAGTTTTAGCGGGAGCTCCTACAATGAGCAGTTCTTC

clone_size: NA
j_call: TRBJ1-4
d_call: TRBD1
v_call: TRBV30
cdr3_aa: CAWSVQTGTEKLFF
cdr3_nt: TGTGCCTGGAGTGTACAGACAGGGACCGAAAAACTGTTTTTT

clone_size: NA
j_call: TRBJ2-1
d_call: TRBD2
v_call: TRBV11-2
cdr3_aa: CASSYQPGLAGVFGEQFF
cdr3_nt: TGTGCCAGCAGCTACCAACCGGGACTAGCGGGAGTGTTTGGTGAGCAGTTCTTC

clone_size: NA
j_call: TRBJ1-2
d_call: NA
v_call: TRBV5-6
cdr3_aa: CASSLPGRINYGYTF
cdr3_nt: TGTGCCAGCAGCTTGCCTGGACGGATAAACTATGGCTACACCTTC

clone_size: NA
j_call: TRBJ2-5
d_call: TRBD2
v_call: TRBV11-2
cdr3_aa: CASSSLAGGPGKTQYF
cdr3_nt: TGTGCCAGCAGCTCATTAGCGGGAGGGCCGGGGAAGACCCAGTACTTC

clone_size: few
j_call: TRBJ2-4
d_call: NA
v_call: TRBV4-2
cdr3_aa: CASSQAPETPGRNIQYF
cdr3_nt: TGTGCCAGCAGCCAAGCCCCCGAGACACCAGGGAGAAACATTCAGTACTTC

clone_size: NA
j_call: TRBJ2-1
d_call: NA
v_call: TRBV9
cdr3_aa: CASSVEGVTYNEQFF
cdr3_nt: TGTGCCAGCAGCGTAGAAGGGGTTACTTACAATGAGCAGTTCTTC

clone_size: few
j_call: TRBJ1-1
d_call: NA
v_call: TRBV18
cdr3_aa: CASSPLSGPSTEAFF
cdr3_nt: TGTGCCAGCTCACCACTTTCCGGACCGAGTACTGAAGCTTTCTTT

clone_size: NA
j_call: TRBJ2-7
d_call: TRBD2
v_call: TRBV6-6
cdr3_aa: CASRWGTSGSYEQYF
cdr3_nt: TGTGCCAGCAGGTGGGGGACTAGCGGCTCCTACGAGCAGTACTTC